These 31 T cell receptor beta chains came from one sample sequenced in a study of blood T cell repertoires in COVID-19. The protocol was immunoSEQ multiplex PCR, while the TCRdb copy is restricted to in-frame clones and leaves out a portion. The sample contains around 71,000 clones, roughly four fifths of which appear only once. The specimen was peripheral blood. These receptor sequences come from a man between 65 and 85 years old with acute or convalescent COVID-19.

The chain links TRBV20-1 to TRBJ1-2, with a tentative D call TRBD1 (6 bases). Germline loops: CDR1 DFQATT, CDR2 SNEGSKA (reference sequence). V was cut by 4 bases and J by 5 bases, with 14 bases left in between. This CDR3 has 13 residues. Here the CDR3 DNA reads TGCAGTGCTATTGAGGACAGACTGTATGGCTACACCTTC. This sequence encodes CSAIEDRLYGYTF.

The genes are TRBV20-1 and TRBJ1-1; possibly TRBD1 for D (6 bases). Germline lookup yields CDR1 DFQATT and CDR2 SNEGSKA (reference sequence). Trimming took off 5 bases at V and 6 bases at J, with 10 bases between the two ends. The CDR3 covers 11 residues. Here the CDR3 reads CSAWTAPEAFF. The DNA for the CDR3 is TGCAGTGCTTGGACAGCTCCTGAAGCTTTCTTT.

This chain uses TRBV12-3 or TRBV12-4 with TRBJ2-1; 7 positions match TRBD2. The CDR3 sequence is 13 residues long. J lost 10 bases, V lost 6 bases, and 9 bases had no gene match. The CDR3 DNA is TGTGCCAGCAGCATACCTAGCGGTGTGGAGCAGTTCTTC. As protein: CASSIPSGVEQFF.

V is TRBV3-1 (or the pseudogene TRBV3-2) and J is TRBJ1-2; D remains ambiguous. V was cut by 4 bases and J by 4 bases, with 13 bases left in between. CDR1 and CDR2 (germline): LGHDT, YNNKEL (reference sequence). The CDR3 runs 14 residues. CDR3 in amino acids: CASSRGEGIYGYTF. CDR3 sequence (DNA): TGTGCCAGCAGCCGAGGAGAGGGTATCTATGGCTACACCTTC.

The chain uses TRBV7-3 and TRBJ2-5; 12 bases are a match to TRBD2. The V segment lost 2 bases and the J segment 4 bases; nucleotides outside the gene matches: 5. Germline loops: CDR1 SGHTA, CDR2 FQGTGA. The CDR3 runs 16 residues. CDR3 nucleotides: TGTGCCAGCAGCTTAGGACTAGCGGGGACGAGAGAGACCCAGTACTTC. This codes for CASSLGLAGTRETQYF.

The V call is TRBV7-9, the J call TRBJ2-2; 9 bases map to TRBD2. Germline values: CDR1 SEHNR, CDR2 FQNEAQ (reference sequence). The J segment lost 0 bases and the V segment lost 6 bases, leaving 11 bases of the junction unmatched. CDR3 size: 18 residues. The chain's CDR3 is CASRKIAGVFTNTGELFF. DNA for the CDR3: TGTGCCAGCAGGAAGATAGCGGGAGTATTCACGAACACCGGGGAGCTGTTTTTT.

The rearrangement uses TRBV6-2 or TRBV6-3 and TRBJ2-5, with D possibly matching TRBD2 (6 bases). V was shortened by 5 bases and J by 5 bases, with 15 bases between the two germline ends. From germline, CDR1 is MNHEY and CDR2 SVGEGT. The CDR3 spans 14 residues. This CDR3 is CASSAGLLKETQYF. The CDR3 nucleotides read TGTGCCAGCAGTGCGGGACTTCTTAAGGAGACCCAGTACTTC.

The DNA for the CDR3 is TGCGCCAGCAGCTCACGACTAGCGAGCACGCGCAATGAGCAGTTCTTC. Its translation: CASSSRLASTRNEQFF. The chain combines TRBV5-1 with TRBJ2-1; 8 bases map to TRBD2. CDR1 is SGHRS and CDR2 is YFSETQ in the germline V gene. J was trimmed by 6 bases and V by 3 bases; bases with no gene match: 11. This CDR3 is 16 amino acids long.

The chain employs TRBV3-1 (or the pseudogene TRBV3-2) and TRBJ1-2, with TRBD1 identical over 9 bases. J gave up 6 bases and V 3 bases, and 14 bases lay outside the gene matches. The germline V gene encodes CDR1 LGHDT and CDR2 YNNKEL (reference sequence). The CDR3 is 17 amino acids. CDR3: CASSQDIRTGARDGYTF. DNA for the CDR3: TGTGCCAGCAGCCAGGATATTAGGACAGGGGCTAGAGATGGCTACACCTTC.

The chain carries TRBV19 and TRBJ2-1, with TRBD2 identical over 7 bases. The junction had 6 bases not matched to a gene; V was cut back by 4 bases and J by 0 bases. In germline, CDR1 is LNHDA, CDR2 SQIVND (reference sequence). The CDR3 contains 16 residues. CDR3 bases: TGTGCCAGTAGTAAGCAGCGGGGAAGCTCCTACAATGAGCAGTTCTTC. Translating gives CASSKQRGSSYNEQFF.

This chain uses TRBV5-1 with TRBJ1-2, with D possibly TRBD1 on 6 matching bases. Germline assignment: CDR1 SGHRS and CDR2 YFSETQ. The CDR3 loop spans 11 amino acids. V lost 3 bases to trimming and J lost 8 bases, with 8 bases between them. CDR3 protein: CASSYQGGYTF. In nucleotides, the CDR3 is TGCGCCAGCAGCTACCAGGGGGGCTACACCTTC.

The chain uses TRBV6-2 or TRBV6-3 and TRBJ1-1; D may be TRBD1 (6 bases). The germline V gene encodes CDR1 MNHEY and CDR2 SVGEGT. The CDR3 has 13 amino acids. Deletions cut 5 bases from V and 6 bases from J, with 13 bases between. The CDR3 DNA reads as TGTGCCAGCAGTCTACAGGGAAGGGCTGAAGCTTTCTTT. Translated: CASSLQGRAEAFF.

The chain is built from TRBV5-8 and TRBJ2-3, with D possibly TRBD1 on 5 matching bases. Between the trimmed V and J ends, which lost 0 bases and 2 bases, there was a span of 10 bases. The CDR3 length is 15 residues. Germline values: CDR1 SGHTS, CDR2 YDEGEE. CDR3 nucleotides: TGTGCCAGCAGCTTGGATGTGGGGCTCACAGATACGCAGTATTTT. Its protein is CASSLDVGLTDTQYF.

This sequence joins TRBV11-2 and TRBJ2-1; 8 bases line up with TRBD2. The ends lost 1 base at V and 7 bases at J; junction bases unmatched: 6. Per germline, CDR1 SGHAT and CDR2 FQNNGV. The CDR3 is 15 residues long. In nucleotides, the CDR3 is TGTGCCAGCAGCTTAGGGCGCGGGAGGAGGAATGAGCAGTTCTTC. Its protein product is CASSLGRGRRNEQFF. Using reference TRBV11-2 and TRBJ2-1 for the parts outside the CDR3, the full variable domain is EAGVAQSPRYKIIEKRQSVAFWCNPISGHATLYWYQQILGQGPKLLIQFQNNGVVDDSQLPKDRFSAERLKGVDSTLKIQPAKLEDSAVYLCASSLGRGRRNEQFFGPGTRLTVL.

This clone showed up just once. The V call is TRBV30, the J call TRBJ1-1, with 7 nucleotides matching TRBD1. Per the germline V gene, CDR1 is GTSNPN and CDR2 is SVGIG (reference sequence). The CDR3 loop spans 14 amino acids. V was clipped by 2 bases and J by 0 bases; unmatched bases: 3. For the CDR3, the DNA is TGTGCCTGGAGTCGGACAGGATTGAACACTGAAGCTTTCTTT. Translating gives CAWSRTGLNTEAFF.

The chain has TRBV2 and TRBJ2-5, with 9 positions matching TRBD1. With V trimmed by 6 bases and J by 2 bases, 10 bases remained unmatched. The CDR3 totals 16 residues. CDR1 is SNHLY and CDR2 is FYNNEI in the germline V gene. The CDR3 spells CASRRTTGGWQETQYF. CDR3 nucleotides: TGTGCCAGCAGGCGCACCACAGGGGGCTGGCAAGAGACCCAGTACTTC.

V gene TRBV5-1 combines with J gene TRBJ1-1; perhaps TRBD1 as D (5 bases). V lost 5 bases to trimming and J lost 1 base, with 15 bases between them. Germline V lookup: CDR1 SGHRS, CDR2 YFSETQ. This CDR3 is built from 15 residues. CDR3 sequence reads: CASSSVQGSNTEAFF. In DNA form, the CDR3 reads TGCGCCAGCAGTAGTGTTCAGGGCTCGAACACTGAAGCTTTCTTT.

The chain employs TRBV19 and TRBJ2-5; 9 nucleotides line up with TRBD1. CDR1 is LNHDA and CDR2 is SQIVND in the germline V gene (reference sequence). The CDR3 sequence is 15 residues long. V shed 5 bases, J shed 1 base, and the junction held 5 bases outside the gene matches. In nucleotides, the CDR3 is TGTGCCAGTAGTCCGTCGGGACAGGGCCAAGAGACCCAGTACTTC. Its translation: CASSPSGQGQETQYF.

V and J are TRBV6-5 and TRBJ1-3, with D tentatively TRBD1 (5 bases). CDR1 is MNHEY and CDR2 is SVGAGI in the germline V gene. The CDR3 has 15 amino acids. V shed 2 bases and J shed 1 base, with 9 bases lying between them. The CDR3 DNA follows: TGTGCCAGCAGTTACACCGGGGGATCTGGAAACACCATATATTTT. This codes for CASSYTGGSGNTIYF.

V usage is TRBV27 and J usage is TRBJ2-1; 10 nucleotides match TRBD2. This CDR3 is 19 amino acids long. In germline, CDR1 is MNHEY, CDR2 SMNVEV (reference sequence). The junction had 19 bases not matched to a gene; V was cut back by 5 bases and J by 6 bases. The CDR3 DNA is TGTGCCAGCAGTACCCTCGGGCTAGCGGGAGCGAGCCCGTTCAATGAGCAGTTCTTC. Protein product: CASSTLGLAGASPFNEQFF.

In nucleotides, the CDR3 is TGTGCCAGCAGCTTAGGGCAGGGGGACCTCACCGGGGAGCTGTTTTTT. Its protein product is CASSLGQGDLTGELFF. J is TRBJ2-2 and V is TRBV7-7; TRBD1 matches 7 bases. The V and J ends lost 1 base and 4 bases, in that order; junction bases with no gene match: 6. CDR3 length equals 16 residues. Germline CDR1 and CDR2: SSHAT and FNYEAQ (reference sequence).

The chain combines TRBV4-2 with TRBJ2-7, with 7 bases that match TRBD1. There are 17 residues in the CDR3. The V and J ends lost 0 bases and 0 bases, in that order; junction bases with no gene match: 8. The germline CDR1 and CDR2 sequences are LGHNA and YNFKEQ. The DNA for the CDR3 is TGTGCCAGCAGCCAAGATGTGCTAGGACAGGTCTCCTACGAGCAGTACTTC. Its protein product is CASSQDVLGQVSYEQYF.

The V gene is TRBV6-5, the J gene TRBJ1-5; D might be TRBD1 (5 bases). CDR1 is MNHEY, CDR2 SVGAGI, per germline. The CDR3 runs to 14 residues. V gave up 0 bases and J gave up 8 bases, with 11 bases separating them. CDR3 in amino acids: CASSYSGVEEPQHF. DNA for the CDR3: TGTGCCAGCAGTTACTCAGGGGTTGAAGAGCCCCAGCATTTT.

J is TRBJ2-3 and V is TRBV9; perhaps TRBD2 as D (5 bases). The CDR3 consists of 16 residues. Germline CDR1 reads SGDLS; CDR2 reads YYNGEE. V gave up 0 bases and J gave up 0 bases, with 11 bases separating them. CDR3 nucleotides: TGTGCCAGCAGCGTAGTTGGGAGTTCTAGCACAGATACGCAGTATTTT. Protein: CASSVVGSSSTDTQYF.

The chain uses TRBV5-6 and TRBJ1-3, with TRBD1 matching over 10 bases. Germline CDR1 is SGHDT and CDR2 is YYEEEE. V was pared by 0 bases and J by 3 bases, with 3 bases of the junction left unmatched. The CDR3 extends over 16 amino acids. The CDR3 DNA follows: TGTGCCAGCAGCTTGGAGGGGACAGGGGATGGAAACACCATATATTTT. Translating gives CASSLEGTGDGNTIYF.

The chain couples TRBV5-8 to TRBJ1-6, with 9 bases matching TRBD1. V lost 3 bases and J lost 6; bases outside the gene matches: 7. Germline lookup yields CDR1 SGHTS and CDR2 YDEGEE. The CDR3 covers 16 residues. CDR3 loop: CASSSVQGAGNSPLHF. CDR3 DNA: TGTGCCAGCAGCTCAGTACAGGGGGCCGGTAATTCACCCCTCCACTTT. The full variable domain, its missing parts supplied by reference TRBV5-8 and TRBJ1-6, is EAGVTQSPTHLIKTRGQQATLRCSPISGHTSVYWYQQALGLGLQFLLWYDEGEERNRGNFPPRFSGRQFPNYSSELNVNALELEDSALYLCASSSVQGAGNSPLHFGNGTRLTVT.

The V call is TRBV7-8, the J call TRBJ1-2; D gene unclear. The CDR3 has 14 amino acids. Germline CDR1 reads SGHVS; CDR2 reads FQNEAQ. V dropped 4 bases and J dropped 7 bases, with 16 bases sitting between them. CDR3 sequence (DNA): TGTGCCAGCAGCTCACCCGCTACAGCTGGTGGCTACACCTTC. Amino acids: CASSSPATAGGYTF.

The chain is built from TRBV18 and TRBJ2-7; TRBD1 agrees at 9 bases. V was clipped by 6 bases and J by 0 bases; unmatched bases: 3. The CDR3 spans 14 residues. CDR1 KGHSH and CDR2 LQKENI come from the germline V gene. CDR3 DNA: TGTGCCAGCTCCCAGACAGGGGGCTCCTACGAGCAGTACTTC. It specifies CASSQTGGSYEQYF.

This chain links TRBV7-9 with TRBJ1-1; a weak D match, TRBD1 (5 bases). This CDR3 spans 13 amino acids. Germline V gene lookup returns CDR1 SEHNR and CDR2 FQNEAQ (reference sequence). V was shortened by 8 bases and J by 3 bases, with 13 bases between the two germline ends. The CDR3 nucleotides read TGTGCCAGCTTCGACAGTGGGGACACTGAAGCTTTCTTT. This gives the protein CASFDSGDTEAFF.

V is TRBV3-1 (or the pseudogene TRBV3-2) and J is TRBJ2-2, with TRBD1 as a possible D gene (7 bases). Germline V lookup: CDR1 LGHDT, CDR2 YNNKEL (reference sequence). CDR3 length: 16 amino acids. Trimming stripped 2 bases from V and 5 bases from J, with 15 bases between. The CDR3 is CASSQTSTGRTGELFF. In DNA form, the CDR3 reads TGTGCCAGCAGCCAAACATCGACAGGGAGGACCGGGGAGCTGTTTTTT.

V usage is TRBV11-2 and J usage is TRBJ2-2, with TRBD2 matching over 8 bases. The CDR3 extends over 13 amino acids. Looked up from germline, CDR1 is SGHAT and CDR2 is FQNNGV. Trimming at V came to 3 bases and at J to 10 bases, leaving 4 bases not matched to a gene. Here the CDR3 reads CASSFSGSQELFF. The CDR3 nucleotides are TGTGCCAGCAGCTTCAGCGGGAGCCAGGAGCTGTTTTTT. The variable domain in full, completed from reference TRBV11-2 and TRBJ2-2, reads EAGVAQSPRYKIIEKRQSVAFWCNPISGHATLYWYQQILGQGPKLLIQFQNNGVVDDSQLPKDRFSAERLKGVDSTLKIQPAKLEDSAVYLCASSFSGSQELFFGEGSRLTVL.